The text below deals with one T cell receptor beta chain. This clonotype has only a few counts. This clone's antigen is unknown. Base qualities are missing; no much larger clone stands one base away. The junction carries 10 bases between V and J, which are trimmed by 5 bases and 5 bases respectively. The CDR3 measures 13 amino acids from cysteine to phenylalanine. This entry keeps only the CDR3 DNA: 39 bases, framed from base 1. Looking up the germline V gene yields CDR1 KGHSH and CDR2 LQKENI. PBMCs were isolated by Ficoll-Paque density gradient centrifugation. The sample is drawn from a study of T-cell memory formation after mild COVID-19 (TCRdb year 2021). With regard to the full study: Most TCR sequence clusters were specific to one of the two donors. The cohort was made up of two young adult volunteers, one female and one male, who were previously healthy. In a couple of donors, T-cell clones that expanded and contracted after mild COVID-19 were followed by sequencing TCRalpha and TCRbeta repertoires longitudinally. What the authors observed across the whole study: Some responding clones were detected in pre-infection memory, suggesting pre-existing cross-reactive memory T cells joined the SARS-CoV-2 response. Contracting CD4+ clones were found mainly in CM and EM memory subsets, while CD8+ clones were enriched in EMRA. Clones contracting from day 15 to 85 had balanced CD4/CD8 phenotypes, while a second wave expanding from day 15 to 37 was biased towards CD4+. SARS-CoV-2 specificity of the second-wave clones peaking on day 37 was not confirmed. The study covered only two mild cases, and larger cohorts including severe cases with pre-infection samples were considered necessary.

The sequencer was an Illumina NovaSeq 6000. cDNA libraries for TCRalpha and TCRbeta were prepared by 5'RACE using constant-segment primers, with sample barcodes and unique molecular identifiers added. RNA was extracted from every sample with Trizol reagent. The libraries were amplified in two PCR steps, and the second step added a second sample barcode and Illumina TruSeq adapters. Libraries were sequenced on an Illumina NovaSeq with 2 x 150 bp paired-end reads. Per the authors' processing: With migec v1.2.7, reads were demultiplexed and then collapsed into UMI-guided consensus sequences. Using mixcr v2.1.11, UMI consensuses were aligned to TRA and TRB V and J templates and then assembled into clonotypes. Clonotypes were classified as expanded or contracted when called significant by both edgeR and NoisET, with noise models trained on biological replicates. For edgeR calls, the thresholds were a false discovery rate-adjusted p below 0.01 and a log2 fold-change of 1. As an exploratory analysis of dynamics, max-normalized trajectories of the 1000 most abundant clonotypes were examined with PCA combined with hierarchical clustering. Each responding clone was given a CD4 or CD8 phenotype based on the CD4+ and CD8+ repertoires, which had been sequenced separately. The public reads were run again by TCRdb, first through fastp at Q25 and then through MiXCR, and only productive beta chains were kept. Merged by CDR3 protein, the rows form single entries marked with the most common genes and DNA. The authors' filters were not applied to this entry. For this sample the table gives around 410,000 distinct CDR3 sequences, of which around a quarter were detected only once. The ten largest clones represent roughly 14% of the sample.

Sequenced: PBMCs or a T cell subset sorted from them (not recorded which). The chain uses TRBV18 and TRBJ2-1, with an unclear D gene assignment. This receptor was obtained from an adult woman who had mild COVID-19 (a few samples of this study predate the infection). The sample titles of this study are shuffled in the database, so cell type and time point are left out; the donor was told from shared clones. This receptor has the CDR3 CASSKGRNNEQFF. The sequenced DNA is TGTGCCAGCTCAAAAGGCCGGAACAATGAGCAGTTCTTC.